The 25 T cell receptor beta chains below come from one sample, sequenced in a study of T cells in Graves' hyperthyroidism and ophthalmopathy. TCR beta CDR3 regions were amplified from RNA. When the TCR CDR3 underwent first-round RT-PCR, the HTBI primer set was used. TCRdb passed the multiplex PCR reads through MiXCR, listing each CDR3 protein once. The table records hundreds of thousands of distinct CDR3 sequences, over 15% of them present only once. Sequences were obtained from blood. The receptors stem from a woman between 18 and 30 years old with Graves' hyperthyroidism.

This clonotype was counted only a few times. This chain links TRBV20-1 with TRBJ2-7; no clear D gene. This CDR3 region has 11 residues. Trimming cost V 2 bases and J 4 bases, with 6 bases left between them. CDR1 and CDR2 (germline): DFQATT, SNEGSKA (reference sequence). CDR3 sequence reads: CSARSDYEQYF. Here the CDR3 DNA reads TGCAGTGCTAGATCCGATTACGAGCAGTACTTC.

The V call is TRBV9, the J call TRBJ1-5; D remains ambiguous. Per germline, CDR1 SGDLS and CDR2 YYNGEE. The CDR3 sequence is 15 residues long. The V end lost 0 bases, the J end lost 0 bases, and 7 bases lay between the germline ends. Here the CDR3 reads CASSVDADSNQPQHF. CDR3 sequence (DNA): TGTGCCAGCAGCGTAGACGCAGATAGCAATCAGCCCCAGCATTTT.

The V and J genes are TRBV5-1 and TRBJ1-4; the D gene is possibly TRBD1 (5 bases). The CDR3 has 15 residues. Trimming stripped 4 bases from V and 8 bases from J, with 18 bases between. Germline values: CDR1 SGHRS, CDR2 YFSETQ. In DNA form, the CDR3 reads TGCGCCAGCAGCCAGGGACGCCAGCTAGGCGAAAAACTGTTTTTT. This codes for CASSQGRQLGEKLFF.

This clonotype was observed a handful of times. The genes are TRBV18 and TRBJ2-7, with TRBD2 matching over 9 bases. Germline CDR1 is KGHSH and CDR2 is LQKENI. The CDR3 totals 15 residues. The V segment lost 4 bases and the J segment 3 bases; nucleotides outside the gene matches: 7. Here the CDR3 DNA reads TGTGCCAGCTCACAGGGCGGGAGGGCCAGCTACGAGCAGTACTTC. Protein product: CASSQGGRASYEQYF.

Worth noting for this clonotype: Compared with germline, one end of the junction differs, possibly owing to a read error. The chain recombines TRBV7-3 with TRBJ2-6; D might be TRBD1 (5 bases). This CDR3 is built from 18 residues. In germline, CDR1 is SGHTA, CDR2 FQGTGA. The DNA of the CDR3 is TGTGCCAGCAGCTTAAGCGGAGCCTCCAGCTCTGGGGCCAACGTCATGACTTTC. Translation gives CASSLSGASSSGANVMTF. The whole variable domain, remainder taken from reference TRBV7-3 and TRBJ2-6, is GAGVSQTPSNKVTEKGKYVELRCDPISGHTALYWYRQSLGQGPEFLIYFQGTGAADDSGLPNDRFFAVRPEGSVSTLKIQRTERGDSAVYLCASSLSGASSSGANVMTFGAGSRLTVL.

The chain uses TRBV3-1 and TRBJ2-7; D is undetermined. CDR1 and CDR2 (germline): LGHDT, YNNKEL (reference sequence). This CDR3 contains 12 residues. V was shortened by 8 bases and J by 2 bases, with 10 bases between the two germline ends. CDR3 in DNA: TGTGCCAGCGGCGCCCGGCCCTACGAGCAGTACTTC. Translation gives CASGARPYEQYF.

The genes are TRBV5-4 and TRBJ2-3; perhaps TRBD2 as D (5 bases). CDR3 size: 16 residues. V was pared by 4 bases and J by 2 bases, with 17 bases between. CDR1 and CDR2 from the germline V gene are SGHNT and YYREEE (reference sequence). DNA for the CDR3: TGTGCCAGCAGCGCGGCCGGGGAGCGGACCACAGATACGCAGTATTTT. Translating gives CASSAAGERTTDTQYF.

This clonotype was seen more than once but under ten times. The J gene is TRBJ1-1, the V gene TRBV12-3 or TRBV12-4; TRBD1 agrees at 8 bases. After removal of 5 bases from V and 10 bases from J, the junction contained 6 bases not matched to a gene. The length of the CDR3 is 12 residues. The CDR3 is CASSPTGVAAFF. CDR3 in DNA: TGTGCCAGCAGTCCGACAGGGGTCGCAGCTTTCTTT.

The J gene is TRBJ1-5, the V gene TRBV28, with D hard to call. This CDR3 spans 14 amino acids. V lost 7 bases, J lost 3 bases, and 13 bases lay in between. Germline V gene lookup returns CDR1 MDHEN and CDR2 SYDVKM. The CDR3 here is CASKALSVNQPQHF. The CDR3, as DNA: TGTGCCAGCAAAGCCCTATCGGTCAATCAGCCCCAGCATTTT.

This clonotype came up many times. The V call is TRBV11-2, the J call TRBJ2-2, with D perhaps matching TRBD2 (6 bases). Germline CDR1 is SGHAT and CDR2 is FQNNGV. V was shortened by 5 bases and J by 1 base, with 14 bases between the two germline ends. This CDR3 is built from 16 residues. DNA for the CDR3: TGTGCCAGCAGCCCCCCCCTAGCGAAGAACACCGGGGAGCTGTTTTTT. Translated: CASSPPLAKNTGELFF.

This clonotype has ten or more counts. The CDR3 bases are TGTGCCAGCTCACCGGGACTAGCGGGAGGTGGGAATGAGCAGTTCTTC. Translating it yields CASSPGLAGGGNEQFF. The chain couples TRBV18 to TRBJ2-1, with 15 bases lining up with TRBD2. Per the germline V gene, CDR1 is KGHSH and CDR2 is LQKENI. V dropped 3 bases and J dropped 7; count of bases not matched to a gene: 4. CDR3 size: 16 residues.

The chain is built from TRBV2 and TRBJ2-2; possibly TRBD1 for D (5 bases). Trimming took 5 bases from V and 6 from J, leaving 13 bases between them. Per the germline V gene, CDR1 is SNHLY and CDR2 is FYNNEI. The CDR3 loop spans 14 amino acids. The CDR3 loop reads CASSSPPGSGELFF. The CDR3 DNA reads as TGTGCCAGCAGTTCGCCTCCAGGGTCCGGGGAGCTGTTTTTT.

The rearrangement uses TRBV19 and TRBJ1-1, with D perhaps matching TRBD1 (5 bases). The CDR3 is made up of 13 amino acids. Per germline, CDR1 LNHDA and CDR2 SQIVND (reference sequence). The germline V and J ends were trimmed by 5 bases and 3 bases, with 10 bases remaining between them. In DNA form, the CDR3 reads TGTGCCAGTAGTCGACAGTTAGACACTGAAGCTTTCTTT. Its protein is CASSRQLDTEAFF.

The table lists this clonotype with many counts. The chain carries TRBV12-3 or TRBV12-4 and TRBJ2-7; D may be TRBD2 (7 bases). CDR3 length: 15 amino acids. The ends were cut back, 3 bases at V and 1 base at J, with 13 bases in the middle. The CDR3 nucleotides are TGTGCCAGCAGTTTGAGGGGGGGTCTATCCTACGAGCAGTACTTC. It yields the protein CASSLRGGLSYEQYF.

This clonotype was observed many times. This chain joins TRBV3-1 and TRBJ2-5; 11 nucleotides line up with TRBD2. Germline V gene data show CDR1 as LGHDT and CDR2 as YNNKEL (reference sequence). This CDR3 contains 19 residues. V shed 0 bases, J shed 4 bases, and the junction held 13 bases outside the gene matches. DNA for the CDR3: TGTGCCAGCAGCCAAGATTCGGCTAGCGGGGGGTATCCAAGAGAGACCCAGTACTTC. It yields the protein CASSQDSASGGYPRETQYF.

This clonotype has ten or more counts. The rearrangement uses TRBV6-1 and TRBJ2-1; a possible D gene is TRBD2 (6 bases). Trimming left V 0 bases short and J 2 bases short, with 14 bases between. Germline V lookup: CDR1 MNHNS, CDR2 SASEGT. The CDR3 spans 17 residues. The CDR3 coding sequence is TGTGCCAGCAGTGAAGCGCCATGGGCGGGGCCCTACAATGAGCAGTTCTTC. Translated, it gives CASSEAPWAGPYNEQFF.

This clonotype was counted between two and nine times. The chain links TRBV11-2 to TRBJ2-7; no firm D call. V lost 5 bases and J lost 5, with 7 bases in between. The CDR3 contains 11 residues. Germline CDR1 and CDR2: SGHAT and FQNNGV. In DNA form, the CDR3 reads TGTGCCAGCAGCCAAACGAACGAGCAGTACTTC. This translates into CASSQTNEQYF.

The chain employs TRBV7-2 and TRBJ2-3; no firm D call. Germline CDR1 reads SGHTA; CDR2 reads FQGNSA. The CDR3 runs 17 residues. Deletions cut 5 bases from V and 1 base from J, with 19 bases between. DNA of the CDR3: TGTGCCAGCAGCCTACTCCGGCGGACGTGGGGCACAGATACGCAGTATTTT. This encodes CASSLLRRTWGTDTQYF. The whole variable domain, remainder taken from reference TRBV7-2 and TRBJ2-3, is GAGVSQSPSNKVTEKGKDVELRCDPISGHTALYWYRQSLGQGLEFLIYFQGNSAPDKSGLPSDRFSAERTGGSVSTLTIQRTQQEDSAVYLCASSLLRRTWGTDTQYFGPGTRLTVL.

This clonotype was seen repeatedly, ten times or more. The chain uses TRBV29-1 and TRBJ1-1; D possibly corresponds to TRBD1 (6 bases). Germline V lookup: CDR1 SQVTM, CDR2 ANQGSEA. The CDR3 extends over 12 amino acids. The germline V and J ends were trimmed by 5 bases and 1 base, with 8 bases remaining between them. CDR3 nucleotide sequence: TGCAGCGTTCAGGGGCAGAACACTGAAGCTTTCTTT. Translating it yields CSVQGQNTEAFF.

This clonotype was picked up many times. The chain links TRBV20-1 to TRBJ2-1, with 10 bases lining up with TRBD2. V gave up 6 bases and J gave up 4 bases; unmatched junction bases: 12. This CDR3 contains 16 residues. In germline, CDR1 is DFQATT, CDR2 SNEGSKA (reference sequence). The CDR3 DNA sequence: TGCAGTGCCATAACCCCGACTAGCGGGCCTTACAATGAGCAGTTCTTC. Protein sequence: CSAITPTSGPYNEQFF.

In its sample, this clonotype was seen many times. The J gene is TRBJ1-2, the V gene TRBV2; maybe TRBD1 (6 bases). V lost 5 bases and J lost 8, with 12 bases in between. Germline loops: CDR1 SNHLY, CDR2 FYNNEI. There are 12 residues in the CDR3. The CDR3 sequence is CASSIGGSGYTF. The CDR3, as DNA: TGTGCCAGCAGTATAGGGGGGAGCGGCTACACCTTC. Combining the CDR3 with reference TRBV2 and TRBJ1-2 gives the whole variable domain EPEVTQTPSHQVTQMGQEVILRCVPISNHLYFYWYRQILGQKVEFLVSFYNNEISEKSEIFDDQFSVERPDGSNFTLKIRSTKLEDSAMYFCASSIGGSGYTFGSGTRLTVV.

This clonotype was seen repeatedly, ten times or more. This sequence joins TRBV3-1 and TRBJ2-5, with no clear D. Germline CDR1 and CDR2: LGHDT and YNNKEL (reference sequence). The V gene lost 4 bases and the J gene lost 1 base, with 7 bases spanning the gap. The length of the CDR3 is 13 residues. The CDR3 protein is CASSLDGQETQYF. The CDR3 DNA reads as TGTGCCAGCAGCCTGGACGGCCAAGAGACCCAGTACTTC.

This clonotype was observed at least ten times. The V call is TRBV11-2, the J call TRBJ2-1; D ambiguous. Trimming cost V 7 bases and J 3 bases, with 7 bases left between them. The germline V gene has CDR1 SGHAT and CDR2 FQNNGV. This CDR3 has 12 residues. The CDR3 sequence: CASNLYYNEQFF. The CDR3 region has the DNA TGTGCCAGCAATCTGTACTACAATGAGCAGTTCTTC.

The table lists this clonotype with many counts. This rearrangement joins TRBV5-5 to TRBJ2-3; no firm D call. The germline V and J ends were trimmed by 4 bases and 2 bases, with 14 bases remaining between them. Germline CDR1 reads SGHKS; CDR2 reads YYEKEE (reference sequence). The CDR3 contains 15 residues. The CDR3 nucleotides are TGTGCCAGCAGCGCGCAACACCGGGTCACAGATACGCAGTATTTT. Amino acid sequence: CASSAQHRVTDTQYF.

This clonotype was counted between two and nine times. The chain employs TRBV19 and TRBJ2-4; 8 positions agree with TRBD2. The CDR3 is made up of 14 amino acids. Germline CDR1 is LNHDA and CDR2 is SQIVND (reference sequence). The V segment lost 3 bases and the J segment 8 bases; nucleotides outside the gene matches: 6. The CDR3 nucleotides are TGTGCCAGTAGTATGATACTAGCGGCGGACATTCAGTACTTC. As protein: CASSMILAADIQYF.